What follows are 32 T cell receptor beta chains derived from one specimen sequenced in a study of cytomegalovirus exposure and HLA in healthy donors. The PCR contained 60 Vbeta and 13 Jbeta primers. The data were produced by immunoSEQ multiplex PCR, yet TCRdb's version contains in-frame clones alone and is incomplete. The sample has some 170,000 clones, roughly 76% seen once. The sequenced material came from PBMCs. These receptors came from a woman aged 18-35 years in good health and CMV-seropositive.

The chain joins TRBV28 to TRBJ1-2, with TRBD1 matching 7 bases. The CDR3 length is 14 residues. Losses at the gene ends were 10 bases for V and 6 bases for J; bases not matched to a gene: 14. Germline loops: CDR1 MDHEN, CDR2 SYDVKM. The CDR3 region has the DNA TGTGCCACCCCGGGCAGGGGGGACCTAGATGGCTACACCTTC. Its protein product is CATPGRGDLDGYTF.

CDR3 in DNA: TGCGCCAGCAGCCAAGAATGGGGGACAGGGGGCGCCGACGAGACCCAGTACTTC. Translated: CASSQEWGTGGADETQYF. The chain combines TRBV4-1 with TRBJ2-5; 12 bases fit TRBD1. The trim removed 0 bases at V and 5 bases at J, leaving 10 bases unmatched. CDR3 length: 18 residues. Per the germline V gene, CDR1 is MGHRA and CDR2 is YSYEKL.

The chain has TRBV6-6 and TRBJ2-7, with TRBD1 identical over 9 bases. CDR1 is MNHNY and CDR2 is SVGAGI in the germline V gene (reference sequence). The CDR3 extends over 14 amino acids. With V trimmed by 2 bases and J by 3 bases, 2 bases remained unmatched. The CDR3 sequence is CASSYGGQGYEQYF. The CDR3 nucleotides read TGTGCCAGCAGTTACGGGGGACAGGGCTACGAGCAGTACTTC.

J is TRBJ2-7 and V is TRBV6-5; 10 bases are shared with TRBD2. With V trimmed by 10 bases and J by 4 bases, 7 bases remained unmatched. The CDR3 has 13 amino acids. Germline V gene data show CDR1 as MNHEY and CDR2 as SVGAGI. The CDR3 bases are TGTGCCACTTCAGCGGGGGGGAATTACGAGCAGTACTTC. It specifies CATSAGGNYEQYF.

The chain combines TRBV29-1 with TRBJ1-1; D not resolved. The CDR3 extends over 14 amino acids. Germline loops: CDR1 SQVTM, CDR2 ANQGSEA. V was clipped by 4 bases and J by 1 base, with 13 bases between them. Written as DNA, the CDR3 is TGCAGCGTTGCGGGTGCTCCGAGGAACACTGAAGCTTTCTTT. Residues: CSVAGAPRNTEAFF.

The chain combines TRBV4-2 with TRBJ2-7; D uncertain. This CDR3 is built from 15 residues. Trimming pared 2 bases from V and 6 bases from J, leaving 17 bases between. Germline CDR1 reads LGHNA; CDR2 reads YNFKEQ. The CDR3 DNA reads as TGTGCCAGCAGCCAACCCCTTCGACTCCCCCCCGAGCAGTACTTC. As protein: CASSQPLRLPPEQYF.

CDR3 DNA sequence: TGTGCCAGCAGCTTACAAGATGGCGCGGGCAGAGAGACCCAGTACTTC. Amino acids: CASSLQDGAGRETQYF. The rearrangement uses TRBV11-1 and TRBJ2-5; D is perhaps TRBD2 (5 bases). This CDR3 region has 16 residues. The ends were cut back, 2 bases at V and 4 bases at J, with 17 bases in the middle. CDR1 SGHAT and CDR2 FQDESV come from the germline V gene (reference sequence). The full variable domain, its missing parts supplied by reference TRBV11-1 and TRBJ2-5, is EAEVAQSPRYKITEKSQAVAFWCDPISGHATLYWYRQILGQGPELLVQFQDESVVDDSQLPKDRFSAERLKGVDSTLKIQPAELGDSAMYLCASSLQDGAGRETQYFGPGTRLLVL.

The rearrangement uses TRBV6-5 and TRBJ1-3; D possibly corresponds to TRBD1 (5 bases). V was pared by 5 bases and J by 0 bases, with 11 bases between. CDR1 and CDR2 (germline): MNHEY, SVGAGI. The CDR3 loop spans 15 amino acids. Written as DNA, the CDR3 is TGTGCCAGCAGTGCGGGACCGAGCTCTGGAAACACCATATATTTT. Protein sequence: CASSAGPSSGNTIYF.

The chain is built from TRBV11-3 and TRBJ2-5, with TRBD2 matching 7 bases. The CDR3 sequence is 15 residues long. The germline V gene has CDR1 SGHNT and CDR2 YENEEA. Trimming cost V 3 bases and J 5 bases; bases outside gene matches: 9. CDR3 residues: CASSFSGGKEETQYF. The CDR3 bases are TGTGCCAGCAGCTTTTCGGGGGGAAAGGAGGAGACCCAGTACTTC.

The V and J genes are TRBV29-1 and TRBJ2-2; weak D call: TRBD2 (6 bases). The germline gives CDR1 SQVTM, CDR2 ANQGSEA. The CDR3 sequence is 14 residues long. V lost 7 bases, J lost 2 bases, and 14 bases lay in between. CDR3 region: CSAGGRLNTGELFF. CDR3 nucleotide sequence: TGCAGCGCCGGGGGACGGCTTAACACCGGGGAGCTGTTTTTT.

V is TRBV7-9 and J is TRBJ1-4; D is uncertain. CDR3 length equals 14 residues. Germline V gene data show CDR1 as SEHNR and CDR2 as FQNEAQ (reference sequence). Trimming removed 5 bases at V and 8 bases at J, with 15 bases between. CDR3 in amino acids: CASSPSSRGEKLFF. Written as DNA, the CDR3 is TGTGCCAGCAGCCCCTCCAGTAGAGGGGAAAAACTGTTTTTT. The complete variable domain, with remaining parts taken from reference TRBV7-9 and TRBJ1-4, reads DTGVSQNPRHKITKRGQNVTFRCDPISEHNRLYWYRQTLGQGPEFLTYFQNEAQLEKSRLLSDRFSAERPKGSFSTLEIQRTEQGDSAMYLCASSPSSRGEKLFFGSGTQLSVL.

The CDR3 DNA follows: TGTGCCAGCAGCCATCCGGGACTAGCGGGGGGGCCTTTTGGCGGGGAGCTGTTTTTT. Residues: CASSHPGLAGGPFGGELFF. The V call is TRBV7-2, the J call TRBJ2-2, with 16 bases matching TRBD2. The germline V gene has CDR1 SGHTA and CDR2 FQGNSA. This CDR3 contains 19 residues. Trimming cost V 5 bases and J 7 bases; bases outside gene matches: 13.

The genes are TRBV6-5 and TRBJ2-4; possible D gene TRBD1, 7 bases. This CDR3 region has 15 residues. Germline assignment: CDR1 MNHEY and CDR2 SVGAGI. V was trimmed by 7 bases and J by 9 bases, leaving 22 bases between them. CDR3 sequence reads: CASTLTRDSVSIQYF. The CDR3 region has the DNA TGTGCCAGCACTTTAACGCGGGACAGCGTTAGCATTCAGTACTTC.

J is TRBJ1-5 and V is TRBV30; the D is unclear. Per the germline V gene, CDR1 is GTSNPN and CDR2 is SVGIG (reference sequence). This CDR3 has 13 residues. Deletions cut 1 base from V and 4 bases from J, with 8 bases between. The CDR3 loop is CAWSGRINQPQHF. DNA of the CDR3: TGTGCCTGGAGTGGCAGGATAAATCAGCCCCAGCATTTT.

Only a few counts were recorded for this clone. The rearrangement uses TRBV5-1 and TRBJ2-3, with TRBD2 matching 12 bases. CDR3 length: 15 residues. The ends lost 0 bases at V and 6 bases at J; junction bases unmatched: 2. Germline CDR1 reads SGHRS; CDR2 reads YFSETQ. This CDR3 is CASSLASGGEDTQYF. CDR3 sequence (DNA): TGCGCCAGCAGCTTGGCTAGCGGGGGGGAGGATACGCAGTATTTT.

The CDR3 nucleotides read TGTGCCAGCAGCCGAGACAGGGGGCAAGGCACCGGGGAGCTGTTTTTT. As protein: CASSRDRGQGTGELFF. This chain joins TRBV5-8 and TRBJ2-2; 10 bases are a match to TRBD1. CDR1 and CDR2 (germline): SGHTS, YDEGEE. The length of the CDR3 is 16 residues. V shed 4 bases, J shed 4 bases, and the junction held 7 bases outside the gene matches.

This clone turned up a few times. The chain is built from TRBV27 and TRBJ2-5, with 8 bases that match TRBD2. V lost 2 bases, J lost 1 base, and 0 bases stayed unmatched. Germline V gene lookup returns CDR1 MNHEY and CDR2 SMNVEV (reference sequence). The length of the CDR3 is 14 residues. CDR3 sequence: CASSLAGGQETQYF. The DNA of the CDR3 is TGTGCCAGCAGTTTAGCGGGGGGCCAAGAGACCCAGTACTTC.

V and J are TRBV2 and TRBJ2-7; weak D call: TRBD2 (5 bases). The CDR3 sequence is 14 residues long. Deletions cut 2 bases from V and 6 bases from J, with 14 bases between. From germline, CDR1 is SNHLY and CDR2 FYNNEI. The CDR3 here is CASSELAAVSEQYF. The CDR3 DNA reads TGTGCCAGCAGTGAACTAGCTGCGGTATCCGAGCAGTACTTC. The full variable domain, with the rest looked up from reference TRBV2 and TRBJ2-7, is EPEVTQTPSHQVTQMGQEVILRCVPISNHLYFYWYRQILGQKVEFLVSFYNNEISEKSEIFDDQFSVERPDGSNFTLKIRSTKLEDSAMYFCASSELAAVSEQYFGPGTRLTVT.

The chain combines TRBV29-1 with TRBJ1-5; D unclear. Trimming stripped 6 bases from V and 6 bases from J, with 15 bases between. Per germline, CDR1 SQVTM and CDR2 ANQGSEA. There are 13 residues in the CDR3. The CDR3 region has the DNA TGCAGCGTCACGGAGGGTGGCAGTCAGCCCCAGCATTTT. Its translation: CSVTEGGSQPQHF.

The CDR3 here is CASSSSGGSTDTQYF. The CDR3 coding sequence is TGTGCCAGCAGCTCTAGCGGGGGCAGCACAGATACGCAGTATTTT. This chain connects TRBV11-3 to TRBJ2-3, with 10 nucleotides matching TRBD2. The CDR3 runs 15 residues. CDR1 is SGHNT and CDR2 is YENEEA in the germline V gene. V was pared by 4 bases and J by 0 bases, with 1 base of the junction left unmatched.

This clone appeared once. The chain recombines TRBV6-5 with TRBJ1-2, with 8 bases fitting TRBD1. This CDR3 is built from 16 residues. Germline V gene data show CDR1 as MNHEY and CDR2 as SVGAGI. V lost 4 bases to trimming and J lost 5 bases; unmatched junction nucleotides: 12. The CDR3 loop is CASSSTTGTGDYGYTF. The CDR3 region has the DNA TGTGCCAGCAGTTCCACGACCGGGACAGGCGATTATGGCTACACCTTC.

CDR3 residues: CASSRDVGSGTGELFF. CDR3 in DNA: TGCGCCAGCAGCCGGGATGTAGGGAGTGGAACCGGGGAGCTGTTTTTT. The rearrangement links TRBV4-3 to TRBJ2-2; maybe TRBD2 (5 bases). V dropped 4 bases and J dropped 5 bases, with 17 bases sitting between them. This CDR3 region has 16 residues. Germline V gene sequence: CDR1 LGHNA, CDR2 YSLEER.

This chain connects TRBV15 to TRBJ2-5; 11 bases map to TRBD2. V lost 11 bases and J lost 1; bases outside the gene matches: 3. The V gene's germline CDR1 is LNHNV and CDR2 YYDKDF (reference sequence). This CDR3 region has 13 residues. DNA of the CDR3: TGTGCCTCGACTAGCGGGGTCCAAGAGACCCAGTACTTC. It codes for CASTSGVQETQYF. The full variable domain, in which reference TRBV15 and TRBJ2-5 provide the parts outside the CDR3, is DAMVIQNPRYQVTQFGKPVTLSCSQTLNHNVMYWYQQKSSQAPKLLFHYYDKDFNNEADTPDNFQSRRPNTSFCFLDIRSPGLGDTAMYLCASTSGVQETQYFGPGTRLLVL.

The chain has TRBV9 and TRBJ2-2; TRBD2 agrees at 8 bases. CDR1 and CDR2 (germline): SGDLS, YYNGEE. CDR3 length: 13 amino acids. Trimming at V came to 7 bases and at J to 5 bases, leaving 4 bases not matched to a gene. The CDR3 reads CASYGGGTGELFF. CDR3 nucleotide sequence: TGTGCCAGCTACGGGGGGGGTACCGGGGAGCTGTTTTTT.

The chain carries TRBV6-5 and TRBJ2-2; D is possibly TRBD2 (6 bases). V was cut by 0 bases and J by 1 base, with 9 bases left in between. The CDR3 consists of 16 residues. Germline loops: CDR1 MNHEY, CDR2 SVGAGI. CDR3 coding DNA: TGTGCCAGCAGTTACTCGAGGCGGGGGAACACCGGGGAGCTGTTTTTT. Amino acid sequence: CASSYSRRGNTGELFF.

The chain carries TRBV9 and TRBJ1-1; no firm D call. This CDR3 is built from 13 residues. V gave up 3 bases and J gave up 11 bases, with 17 bases separating them. CDR1 is SGDLS, CDR2 YYNGEE, per germline. The CDR3: CASSAGKSGGAFF. The CDR3 region has the DNA TGTGCCAGCAGCGCCGGGAAATCTGGTGGGGCTTTCTTT.

This chain connects TRBV5-1 to TRBJ1-4; 12 nucleotides line up with TRBD1. Looked up from germline, CDR1 is SGHRS and CDR2 is YFSETQ. The CDR3 sequence is 16 residues long. Trimming at V came to 4 bases and at J to 8 bases, leaving 9 bases not matched to a gene. This CDR3 is CASSPAGTGGIEKLFF. For the CDR3, the DNA is TGCGCCAGCAGCCCGGCCGGGACAGGGGGCATAGAAAAACTGTTTTTT.

CDR3 residues: CASSDLDTQYF. DNA of the CDR3: TGTGCCAGCAGTGATCTGGATACGCAGTATTTT. The V gene is TRBV2, the J gene TRBJ2-3; no firm D call. This CDR3 is 11 amino acids long. V lost 3 bases and J lost 6, with 4 bases in between. Germline CDR1 SNHLY, CDR2 FYNNEI.

The CDR3 here is CASRSTRRVGTGELFF. CDR3 bases: TGTGCCAGCAGATCCACTAGGAGGGTGGGGACCGGGGAGCTGTTTTTT. The rearrangement joins TRBV21-1 to TRBJ2-2; the table's D call, TRBD2, was not checked against the DNA. TRBV21-1 is a recognized pseudogene. This CDR3 contains 16 residues.

The sample holds one count of this clone. The rearrangement joins TRBV6-6 to TRBJ1-6; no firm D call. The V gene's germline CDR1 is MNHNY and CDR2 SVGAGI (reference sequence). The CDR3 has 16 residues. The germline V and J ends were trimmed by 6 bases and 0 bases, with 12 bases remaining between them. The CDR3 DNA reads TGTGCCAGCAGCCCCTCCAGGTCCTCCTATAATTCACCCCTCCACTTT. It translates to CASSPSRSSYNSPLHF.

A few counts support this clone. This chain joins TRBV4-2 and TRBJ2-2; TRBD2 agrees at 10 bases. CDR1 LGHNA and CDR2 YNFKEQ come from the germline V gene. The CDR3 is made up of 18 amino acids. After removal of 3 bases from V and 4 bases from J, the junction contained 11 bases not matched to a gene. CDR3 nucleotides: TGTGCCAGCAGCCAGGATGGTCCGGGGACTAGCGCCACCGGGGAGCTGTTTTTT. It encodes CASSQDGPGTSATGELFF.

This clone was seen only once. The rearrangement links TRBV6-5 to TRBJ1-2; the match to TRBD1 covers 7 bases. Germline CDR1 reads MNHEY; CDR2 reads SVGAGI. The CDR3 spans 14 residues. V was pared by 4 bases and J by 8 bases, with 10 bases of the junction left unmatched. In nucleotides, the CDR3 is TGTGCCAGCAGTTTCGCCCGGACAGGTCAAGGCTACACCTTC. Its translation: CASSFARTGQGYTF.